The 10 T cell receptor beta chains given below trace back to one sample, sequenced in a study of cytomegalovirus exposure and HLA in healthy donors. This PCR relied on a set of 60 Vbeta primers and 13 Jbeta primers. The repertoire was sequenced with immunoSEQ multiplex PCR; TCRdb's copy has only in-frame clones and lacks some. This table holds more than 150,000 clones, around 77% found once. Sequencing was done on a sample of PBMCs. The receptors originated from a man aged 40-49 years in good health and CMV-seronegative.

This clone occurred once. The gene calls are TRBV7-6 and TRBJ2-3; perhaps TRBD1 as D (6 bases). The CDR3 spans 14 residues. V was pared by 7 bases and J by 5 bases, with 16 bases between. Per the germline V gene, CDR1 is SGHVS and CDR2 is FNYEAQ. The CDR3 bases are TGTGCCAGCACCACAGGGTTGGGGAGAGATACGCAGTATTTT. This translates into CASTTGLGRDTQYF.

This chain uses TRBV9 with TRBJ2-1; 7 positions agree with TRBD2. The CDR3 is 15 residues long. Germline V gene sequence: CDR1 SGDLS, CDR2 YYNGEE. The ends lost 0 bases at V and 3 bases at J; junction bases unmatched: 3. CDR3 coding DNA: TGTGCCAGCAGCGTAGTCGGGGGGAACTACAATGAGCAGTTCTTC. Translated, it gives CASSVVGGNYNEQFF.

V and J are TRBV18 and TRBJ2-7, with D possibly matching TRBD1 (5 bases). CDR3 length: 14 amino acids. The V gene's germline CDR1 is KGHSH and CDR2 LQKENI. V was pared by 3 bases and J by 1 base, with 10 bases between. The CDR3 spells CASSPSQGSYEQYF. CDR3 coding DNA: TGTGCCAGCTCACCTTCTCAGGGTTCCTACGAGCAGTACTTC. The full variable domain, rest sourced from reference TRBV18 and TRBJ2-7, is NAGVMQNPRHLVRRRGQEARLRCSPMKGHSHVYWYRQLPEEGLKFMVYLQKENIIDESGMPKERFSAEFPKEGPSILRIQQVVRGDSAAYFCASSPSQGSYEQYFGPGTRLTVT.

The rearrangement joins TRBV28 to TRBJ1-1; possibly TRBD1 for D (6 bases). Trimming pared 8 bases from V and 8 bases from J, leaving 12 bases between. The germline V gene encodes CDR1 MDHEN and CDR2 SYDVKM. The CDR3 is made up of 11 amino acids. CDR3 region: CASCYRAEAFF. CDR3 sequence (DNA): TGTGCCAGCTGTTACAGGGCCGAAGCTTTCTTT. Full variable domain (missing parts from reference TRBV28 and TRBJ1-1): DVKVTQSSRYLVKRTGEKVFLECVQDMDHENMFWYRQDPGLGLRLIYFSYDVKMKEKGDIPEGYSVSREKKERFSLILESASTNQTSMYLCASCYRAEAFFGQGTRLTVV.

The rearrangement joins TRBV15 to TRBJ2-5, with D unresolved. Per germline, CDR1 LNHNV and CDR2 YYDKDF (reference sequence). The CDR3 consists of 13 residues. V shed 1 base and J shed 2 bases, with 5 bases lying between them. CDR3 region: CATSRAVQETQYF. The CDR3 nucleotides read TGTGCCACCAGCAGAGCCGTGCAAGAGACCCAGTACTTC.

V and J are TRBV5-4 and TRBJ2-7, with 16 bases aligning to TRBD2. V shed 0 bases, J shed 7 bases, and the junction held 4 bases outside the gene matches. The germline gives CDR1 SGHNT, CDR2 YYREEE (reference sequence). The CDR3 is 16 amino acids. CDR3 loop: CASSLEGLAGGLEQYV. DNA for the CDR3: TGTGCCAGCAGCTTGGAGGGACTAGCGGGAGGGCTTGAGCAGTACGTC.

CDR3 residues: CASRVGATGALYGYTF. DNA for the CDR3: TGTGCCTCCAGGGTGGGGGCGACCGGTGCCCTCTATGGCTACACCTTC. V and J are TRBV4-2 and TRBJ1-2; D is perhaps TRBD1 (6 bases). Trimming took 11 bases from V and 4 from J, leaving 26 bases between them. Germline loops: CDR1 LGHNA, CDR2 YNFKEQ. The CDR3 totals 16 residues.

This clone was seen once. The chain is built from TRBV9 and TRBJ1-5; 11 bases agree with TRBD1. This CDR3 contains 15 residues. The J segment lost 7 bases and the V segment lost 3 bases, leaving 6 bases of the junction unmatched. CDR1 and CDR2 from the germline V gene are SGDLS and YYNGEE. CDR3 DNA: TGTGCCAGCAGCGATTCCGGGACAGGGGGACAGCCCCAGCATTTT. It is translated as CASSDSGTGGQPQHF.

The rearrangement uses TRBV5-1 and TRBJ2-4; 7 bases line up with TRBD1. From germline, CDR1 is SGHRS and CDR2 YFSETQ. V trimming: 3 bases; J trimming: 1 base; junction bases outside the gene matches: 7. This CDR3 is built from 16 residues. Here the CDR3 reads CASSSRQGLAKNIQYF. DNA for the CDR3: TGCGCCAGCAGCTCCCGACAGGGTCTGGCCAAAAACATTCAGTACTTC.

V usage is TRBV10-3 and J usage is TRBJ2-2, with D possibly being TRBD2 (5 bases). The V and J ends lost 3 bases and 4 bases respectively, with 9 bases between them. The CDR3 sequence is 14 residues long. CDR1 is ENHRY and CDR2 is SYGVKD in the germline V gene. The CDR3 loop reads CAISEPGSTGELFF. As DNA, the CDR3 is TGTGCCATCAGTGAACCGGGGTCCACCGGGGAGCTGTTTTTT.